These 28 T cell receptor beta chains were sequenced from one sample in a study of T-cell reconstitution after alpha-beta-depleted transplantation in children. This sample's TCRbeta library carried unique molecular identifier barcodes. TCRdb recomputed calls from the PCR reads with MiXCR, one row per CDR3 protein. The table shows about 360,000 distinct CDR3 sequences, with 10% to 15% occurring only once. Sequences were derived from PBMCs, sampled from the stem cell graft. Receptors originate from a human donor who donated a stem cell graft to a child with Fanconi anemia.

The chain joins TRBV12-3 or TRBV12-4 to TRBJ2-7; 10 nucleotides match TRBD1. J was trimmed by 6 bases and V by 6 bases; bases with no gene match: 17. CDR3 length: 17 residues. The CDR3 nucleotides read TGTGCCAGCAGGGGACCCGGGACAGGGGACCCACCCAGCGAGCAGTACTTC. This translates into CASRGPGTGDPPSEQYF.

CDR3 nucleotides: TGTGCCAGCAGCTTAATGTCAGGGGGTGCCTCTGGAAACACCATATATTTT. Translated: CASSLMSGGASGNTIYF. The J gene is TRBJ1-3, the V gene TRBV7-2; 7 bases map to TRBD1. The V gene end was trimmed by 2 bases and the J gene end by 0 bases; junction bases not matched to a gene: 7. The germline CDR1 and CDR2 sequences are SGHTA and FQGNSA. The CDR3 sequence is 17 residues long.

This clonotype is medium-sized. The CDR3 DNA reads as TGTGCCAGCAGCCAAGAGGGACCCCCTAGGACAGATACGCAGTATTTT. Translated: CASSQEGPPRTDTQYF. This sequence joins TRBV4-2 and TRBJ2-3; either TRBD1 or TRBD2 may supply D (5 bases each). The CDR3 contains 16 residues. Trimming cost V 0 bases and J 3 bases, with 13 bases left between them. Germline CDR1 is LGHNA and CDR2 is YNFKEQ.

In the case of this clonotype: A much larger clone lies one base from this, so it may be a read error. This rearrangement joins TRBV10-3 to TRBJ2-5; D could derive from TRBD1 or TRBD2 (5 bases each). The V gene's germline CDR1 is ENHRY and CDR2 SYGVKD. This CDR3 contains 13 residues. In nucleotides, the CDR3 is TGTGACATCAGTGAGGGCCAGGGCGAGACCCAGTACTTC. Its protein is CDISEGQGETQYF.

The rearrangement joins TRBV19 to TRBJ1-1; D possibly corresponds to TRBD1 (6 bases). The CDR3 has 15 residues. Trimming pared 5 bases from V and 7 bases from J, leaving 20 bases between. CDR1 LNHDA and CDR2 SQIVND come from the germline V gene (reference sequence). The CDR3: CASSGEGGFSDEAFF. The CDR3 DNA reads TGTGCCAGTAGTGGGGAAGGGGGTTTCTCTGATGAAGCTTTCTTT.

This chain joins TRBV15 and TRBJ1-2, with D perhaps matching TRBD1 (5 bases). The CDR3 is 17 amino acids. Looked up from germline, CDR1 is LNHNV and CDR2 is YYDKDF (reference sequence). Trimming took 0 bases from V and 8 from J, leaving 22 bases between them. The CDR3: CATSRDLGPSVGGGYTF. The CDR3 coding sequence is TGTGCCACCAGCAGAGATTTGGGGCCTTCGGTCGGAGGGGGCTACACCTTC.

This clonotype was found a few times. V is TRBV20-1 and J is TRBJ2-7; the D is unclear. The CDR3 runs to 15 residues. The germline gives CDR1 DFQATT, CDR2 SNEGSKA (reference sequence). Trimming took off 0 bases at V and 6 bases at J, with 18 bases between the two ends. This CDR3 reads CSARDGGFRAGEQYF. CDR3 nucleotides: TGCAGTGCTAGAGATGGTGGGTTCCGGGCAGGCGAGCAGTACTTC.

The chain employs TRBV3-1 and TRBJ1-4; maybe TRBD1 (5 bases). Germline-derived CDR1 and CDR2 are LGHDT and YNNKEL (reference sequence). V lost 7 bases to trimming and J lost 4 bases, with 16 bases between them. The CDR3 runs 15 residues. CDR3 nucleotides: TGTGCCAGCAATAACGGGGCCCGGTATAATGAAAAACTGTTTTTT. It encodes CASNNGARYNEKLFF.

The chain joins TRBV20-1 to TRBJ1-5; a possible D gene is TRBD1 (5 bases). Germline V gene sequence: CDR1 DFQATT, CDR2 SNEGSKA (reference sequence). The length of the CDR3 is 13 residues. Trimming removed 5 bases from V and 0 bases from J, with 8 bases in between. CDR3 sequence (DNA): TGCAGTGCTTTCAGGGATAGCAATCAGCCCCAGCATTTT. This translates into CSAFRDSNQPQHF.

The sample holds a few counts of this clonotype. The chain links TRBV29-1 to TRBJ1-1, with D possibly TRBD1 on 5 matching bases. CDR1 and CDR2 (germline): SQVTM, ANQGSEA. With 7 bases removed from V and 3 bases from J, the gap between germline ends came to 18 bases. The CDR3 contains 14 residues. CDR3 sequence (DNA): TGCAGCGGAAGAGGAGGGACGAAGGACACTGAAGCTTTCTTT. Translating it yields CSGRGGTKDTEAFF.

There are many counts of this clonotype. The chain uses TRBV7-2 and TRBJ2-1; TRBD1 agrees at 9 bases. Germline trimming cut 5 bases from V and 6 bases from J; bases unmatched to any gene: 8. The germline V gene encodes CDR1 SGHTA and CDR2 FQGNSA. This CDR3 region has 15 residues. The CDR3 nucleotides are TGTGCCAGCAGCGTACGGGACAGGGCGGTCAATGAGCAGTTCTTC. Residues: CASSVRDRAVNEQFF.

V usage is TRBV20-1 and J usage is TRBJ2-5; 7 bases map to TRBD1. CDR1 DFQATT and CDR2 SNEGSKA come from the germline V gene (reference sequence). V lost 6 bases to trimming and J lost 1 base; unmatched junction nucleotides: 5. This CDR3 contains 13 residues. The CDR3 loop is CSAQDRSQETQYF. CDR3 bases: TGCAGTGCACAGGACAGGTCCCAAGAGACCCAGTACTTC.

This clonotype was counted many times. The rearrangement uses TRBV12-3 or TRBV12-4 and TRBJ2-3; 7 bases line up with TRBD1. V was pared by 7 bases and J by 1 base, with 5 bases of the junction left unmatched. The CDR3 has 14 residues. This CDR3 reads CASNRGIGTDTQYF. CDR3 bases: TGTGCCAGCAACAGGGGAATTGGCACAGATACGCAGTATTTT.

The CDR3 DNA sequence: TGTGCCAGCAATGAGGGGGCGCTCGGCGGGGAGCTGTTTTTT. Translation: CASNEGALGGELFF. V and J are TRBV6-2 or TRBV6-3 and TRBJ2-2; 7 bases match TRBD1. CDR1 and CDR2 from the germline V gene are MNHEY and SVGEGT. The CDR3 covers 14 residues. Germline trimming cut 7 bases from V and 7 bases from J; bases unmatched to any gene: 9.

The chain combines TRBV5-1 with TRBJ2-1; no clear D gene. The ends were cut back, 0 bases at V and 6 bases at J, with 19 bases in the middle. Germline V gene sequence: CDR1 SGHRS, CDR2 YFSETQ. This CDR3 region has 17 residues. The CDR3 region is CASSLDPGTANVNEQFF. For the CDR3, the DNA is TGCGCCAGCAGCTTGGATCCGGGTACGGCGAATGTCAATGAGCAGTTCTTC.

This clonotype was seen a handful of times. The chain employs TRBV5-1 and TRBJ2-3; D tentatively reads TRBD1 or TRBD2 (5 bases each). CDR3 length: 18 residues. V was shortened by 0 bases and J by 3 bases, with 20 bases between the two germline ends. Germline V gene data show CDR1 as SGHRS and CDR2 as YFSETQ. CDR3 sequence: CASSLELRRGRLTDTQYF. For the CDR3, the DNA is TGCGCCAGCAGCTTGGAATTACGCCGGGGCAGGTTAACAGATACGCAGTATTTT.

This clonotype has at least ten counts. This rearrangement joins TRBV7-6 to TRBJ2-5, with TRBD2 identical over 13 bases. J was trimmed by 4 bases and V by 3 bases; bases with no gene match: 5. Germline V gene sequence: CDR1 SGHVS, CDR2 FNYEAQ. The CDR3 spans 16 residues. CDR3 DNA: TGTGCCAGCAGCTTGGGACTAGCGGGGTTGGGAGAGACCCAGTACTTC. This gives the protein CASSLGLAGLGETQYF.

V is TRBV12-3 or TRBV12-4 and J is TRBJ2-3; the D gene is possibly TRBD2 (6 bases). Trimming removed 8 bases at V and 6 bases at J, with 15 bases between. This CDR3 is 13 amino acids long. As DNA, the CDR3 is TGTGCCAGCTCTTACGGGGGTTTGGATACGCAGTATTTT. Translation: CASSYGGLDTQYF.

V is TRBV20-1 and J is TRBJ1-5; D is ambiguous. The V end was cut by 3 bases, the J end by 4 bases, with 7 bases between. The CDR3 contains 12 residues. Germline V gene sequence: CDR1 DFQATT, CDR2 SNEGSKA (reference sequence). CDR3 sequence reads: CSASGPNQPQHF. In DNA form, the CDR3 reads TGCAGTGCTAGTGGTCCGAATCAGCCCCAGCATTTT.

The rearrangement uses TRBV4-3 and TRBJ1-6, with a weak D call TRBD1 (5 bases). This CDR3 comprises 15 residues. Germline CDR1 reads LGHNA; CDR2 reads YSLEER. Trimming took off 4 bases at V and 6 bases at J, with 13 bases between the two ends. DNA for the CDR3: TGCGCCAGCAGCCGAGAGGGACGGATTAATTCACCCCTCCACTTT. It yields the protein CASSREGRINSPLHF.

This clonotype was detected ten times or more. The V gene is TRBV12-3 or TRBV12-4, the J gene TRBJ2-3; 9 positions match TRBD2. The ends lost 8 bases at V and 7 bases at J; junction bases unmatched: 10. The CDR3 has 14 residues. The CDR3 bases are TGTGCCAGCTGCACGGCGGGGGGGCCTAATACGCAGTATTTT. Amino acid sequence: CASCTAGGPNTQYF.

V usage is TRBV24-1 and J usage is TRBJ1-1; D call uncertain. CDR1 KGHDR and CDR2 SFDVKD come from the germline V gene. The CDR3 extends over 18 amino acids. The V end was cut by 0 bases, the J end by 3 bases, with 19 bases between. CDR3: CATSDLSGGSHSYTEAFF. CDR3 DNA sequence: TGTGCCACCAGTGATTTGTCCGGTGGCAGCCATTCGTACACTGAAGCTTTCTTT.

The V gene is TRBV11-1, the J gene TRBJ1-2; D remains unclear. The CDR3 is made up of 18 amino acids. V was shortened by 2 bases and J by 1 base, with 20 bases between the two germline ends. Germline V gene data show CDR1 as SGHAT and CDR2 as FQDESV (reference sequence). The CDR3, as DNA: TGTGCCAGCAGCTTACTGCCACAAGATACATTGAGTAACTATGGCTACACCTTC. It translates to CASSLLPQDTLSNYGYTF.

This clonotype appeared a few times. This chain joins TRBV12-3 or TRBV12-4 and TRBJ1-4, with D maybe TRBD1 (5 bases). Trimming cost V 2 bases and J 8 bases, with 12 bases left between them. CDR3 length equals 14 residues. The CDR3 coding sequence is TGTGCCAGCAGTTTAATGCAGGGCGGCGAAAAACTGTTTTTT. It translates to CASSLMQGGEKLFF.

In its sample, this clonotype was seen a few times. The chain carries TRBV20-1 and TRBJ1-3; TRBD1 is a possible D gene (6 bases). The V end was cut by 5 bases, the J end by 3 bases, with 14 bases between. This CDR3 is built from 14 residues. Germline V gives CDR1 DFQATT, CDR2 SNEGSKA (reference sequence). The CDR3 sequence: CSASRDTFGNTIYF. In nucleotides, the CDR3 is TGCAGTGCTTCCCGGGACACCTTTGGAAACACCATATATTTT.

The chain employs TRBV10-1 and TRBJ2-3, with 11 positions matching TRBD1. CDR1 and CDR2 from the germline V gene are WNHNN and SYGVQD (reference sequence). This CDR3 contains 14 residues. Trimming cost V 5 bases and J 5 bases; bases outside gene matches: 3. This chain's CDR3 is CASSTGQGEDTQYF. Here the CDR3 DNA reads TGCGCCAGCAGTACGGGACAGGGGGAAGATACGCAGTATTTT.

This rearrangement joins TRBV5-1 to TRBJ2-2; D is unresolved. The germline V gene encodes CDR1 SGHRS and CDR2 YFSETQ. V gave up 1 base and J gave up 3 bases, with 10 bases separating them. The CDR3 spans 15 residues. The CDR3 loop reads CASSLRSGDTGELFF. DNA for the CDR3: TGCGCCAGCAGCTTGAGGTCAGGAGACACCGGGGAGCTGTTTTTT.

This clonotype was recorded many times. The V call is TRBV12-3 or TRBV12-4, the J call TRBJ1-5, with D unresolved. Trimming shortened V by 7 bases and J by 3 bases, and 10 bases separated the two germline ends. The CDR3 spans 13 residues. The CDR3 nucleotides read TGTGCCAGCACCCGAGGGTTCAATCAGCCCCAGCATTTT. It specifies CASTRGFNQPQHF.